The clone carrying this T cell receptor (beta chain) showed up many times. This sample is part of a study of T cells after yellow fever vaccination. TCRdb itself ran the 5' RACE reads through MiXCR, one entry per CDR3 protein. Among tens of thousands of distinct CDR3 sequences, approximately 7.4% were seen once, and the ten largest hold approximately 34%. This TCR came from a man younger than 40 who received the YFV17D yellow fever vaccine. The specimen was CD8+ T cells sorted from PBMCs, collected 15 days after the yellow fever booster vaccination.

Here the CDR3 DNA reads TGTGCCAGCAGCCCGGGCCCGGCGTGGAATGAGCAGTTCTTC. Protein: CASSPGPAWNEQFF. The rearrangement uses TRBV11-2 and TRBJ2-1; no reliable D call. The length of the CDR3 is 14 residues. The V gene lost 5 bases and the J gene lost 7 bases, with 15 bases spanning the gap. Germline CDR1 is SGHAT and CDR2 is FQNNGV.